These 23 T cell receptor beta chains share one sample of origin, sequenced in a study of beta chain features in type 1 diabetes. Study results and limitations: Type 1 diabetes patients had moderately but significantly shorter TCRB CDR3s in all four CD4+ subsets.

Their recognized antigens are unknown. Since all of the isolated RNA was reverse transcribed, expressed TCRB transcripts were what got sequenced. Repertoires were generated with immunoSEQ multiplex PCR, while TCRdb's copy carries only in-frame clones and drops some. The data show around 140,000 clones, with 9% seen just once and around 0.79% held by the top ten. The sample was central memory CD4+ T cells from blood. These receptors were taken from a man younger than 40 with type 1 diabetes.

This chain joins TRBV29-1 and TRBJ2-3, with D possibly being TRBD1 (6 bases). CDR3 length: 13 amino acids. V lost 3 bases and J 3 bases, leaving 10 bases between the germline ends. Germline V gives CDR1 SQVTM, CDR2 ANQGSEA. CDR3 in amino acids: CSVDLQGTDTQYF. The CDR3 DNA sequence: TGCAGCGTTGATTTGCAGGGGACAGATACGCAGTATTTT.

This chain connects TRBV7-9 to TRBJ2-3, with TRBD1 matching 9 bases. CDR3 size: 15 residues. CDR1 is SEHNR, CDR2 FQNEAQ, per germline (reference sequence). J gave up 5 bases and V 3 bases, and 6 bases lay outside the gene matches. The CDR3 region has the DNA TGTGCCAGCAGCTTTACAGGGGGCGCGATAGATACGCAGTATTTT. Translated, it gives CASSFTGGAIDTQYF.

The rearrangement joins TRBV12-5 to TRBJ1-1, with no clear D. Deletions cut 2 bases from V and 0 bases from J, with 4 bases between. CDR1 and CDR2 from the germline V gene are LGHNT and FRNRAP. This CDR3 has 13 residues. The CDR3 coding sequence is TGTGCTAGTGGTTTGACATTGAACACTGAAGCTTTCTTT. Its protein is CASGLTLNTEAFF.

In its sample, this clone was seen a few times. The chain carries TRBV7-3 and TRBJ2-3; 14 nucleotides match TRBD2. The germline CDR1 and CDR2 sequences are SGHTA and FQGTGA. V shed 5 bases and J 4 bases; nucleotides not matched to a gene: 2. This CDR3 contains 15 residues. The CDR3 nucleotides are TGTGCCAGCAGCCAGACTAGCGGGGGGGCAGATACGCAGTATTTT. It encodes CASSQTSGGADTQYF.

The chain couples TRBV19 to TRBJ2-7; D is ambiguous. The CDR3 spans 14 residues. V was trimmed by 5 bases and J by 0 bases, leaving 11 bases between them. Germline-derived CDR1 and CDR2 are LNHDA and SQIVND (reference sequence). CDR3 sequence reads: CASSLTSSSYEQYF. The CDR3 DNA sequence: TGTGCCAGTAGTCTGACTTCGAGCTCCTACGAGCAGTACTTC.

This clone occurred a few times. At the DNA level, this CDR3 is encoded by other sequences in the same sample as well. The CDR3 DNA reads TGTGCCAGCAGCCGGGGGGTCGAGACCCAGTACTTC. It specifies CASSRGVETQYF. The chain couples TRBV7-9 to TRBJ2-5; 7 nucleotides align to TRBD2. The CDR3 length is 12 residues. Trimming cost V 5 bases and J 5 bases; bases outside gene matches: 2. Germline V gene sequence: CDR1 SEHNR, CDR2 FQNEAQ (reference sequence).

This clone has only a few counts. The chain carries TRBV6-5 and TRBJ1-6; 8 bases are shared with TRBD1. The CDR3 has 15 residues. Per germline, CDR1 MNHEY and CDR2 SVGAGI. Trimming at V came to 5 bases and at J to 6 bases, leaving 6 bases not matched to a gene. The CDR3 reads CASSPGTGGNSPLHF. The CDR3 nucleotides read TGTGCCAGCAGTCCCGGGACAGGAGGTAATTCACCCCTCCACTTT.

There are a few counts of this clone. The chain recombines TRBV7-3 with TRBJ1-6, with a weak D call TRBD1 (6 bases). Between the trimmed V and J ends, which lost 6 bases and 8 bases, there was a span of 14 bases. The CDR3 has 14 residues. The germline V gene has CDR1 SGHTA and CDR2 FQGTGA. This CDR3 reads CASRDTGSHSPLHF. The CDR3 DNA sequence: TGTGCCAGCAGGGACACAGGGAGCCATTCACCCCTCCACTTT.

V is TRBV2 and J is TRBJ2-7; D remains ambiguous. V was trimmed by 8 bases and J by 0 bases, leaving 11 bases between them. This CDR3 is built from 13 residues. The germline gives CDR1 SNHLY, CDR2 FYNNEI. CDR3 in DNA: TGTGCCAGCCGGTCAGGCAGCTCCTACGAGCAGTACTTC. Protein sequence: CASRSGSSYEQYF.

This chain links TRBV5-4 with TRBJ2-3; D gene uncertain. Germline CDR1 reads SGHNT; CDR2 reads YYREEE (reference sequence). V was clipped by 3 bases and J by 1 base, with 9 bases between them. This CDR3 has 14 amino acids. CDR3: CASSSPTGTDTQYF. CDR3 nucleotide sequence: TGTGCCAGCAGCTCCCCGACTGGCACAGATACGCAGTATTTT. Based on the CDR3 plus reference TRBV5-4 and TRBJ2-3, the full variable domain is ETGVTQSPTHLIKTRGQQVTLRCSSQSGHNTVSWYQQALGQGPQFIFQYYREEENGRGNFPPRFSGLQFPNYSSELNVNALELDDSALYLCASSSPTGTDTQYFGPGTRLTVL.

This clone was seen more than once but under ten times. The rearrangement links TRBV6-5 to TRBJ1-2; 7 nucleotides agree with TRBD1. CDR1 MNHEY and CDR2 SVGAGI come from the germline V gene. Trimming removed 6 bases from V and 1 base from J; junction bases left unmatched: 5. The CDR3 is 14 residues long. CDR3 coding DNA: TGTGCCAGCAGATCAGGGGGGCTTAACTATGGCTACACCTTC. It specifies CASRSGGLNYGYTF.

This chain uses TRBV4-2 with TRBJ1-1; tentatively, D is TRBD1 (5 bases). Germline CDR1 and CDR2: LGHNA and YNFKEQ. The V gene lost 0 bases and the J gene lost 4 bases, with 15 bases spanning the gap. The CDR3 loop spans 16 amino acids. CDR3 nucleotide sequence: TGTGCCAGCAGCCAAGATGCCGCAGGGTCCGGCACTGAAGCTTTCTTT. As protein: CASSQDAAGSGTEAFF.

In this sample, this clone turned up a few times. V and J are TRBV9 and TRBJ1-5, with a weak D call TRBD1 (5 bases). This CDR3 comprises 14 residues. The V end was cut by 3 bases, the J end by 9 bases, with 16 bases between. CDR1 SGDLS and CDR2 YYNGEE come from the germline V gene. The CDR3 DNA reads TGTGCCAGCAGCGCGACGGCGGGGGTTCCGCCCCAGCATTTT. Encoded protein: CASSATAGVPPQHF. Full variable domain (rest looked up from reference TRBV9 and TRBJ1-5): DSGVTQTPKHLITATGQRVTLRCSPRSGDLSVYWYQQSLDQGLQFLIQYYNGEERAKGNILERFSAQQFPDLHSELNLSSLELGDSALYFCASSATAGVPPQHFGDGTRLSIL.

This clone was recorded at least ten times. CDR3 residues: CASKGNEKLFF. The CDR3 DNA sequence: TGTGCCAGCAAGGGGAATGAAAAACTGTTTTTT. This chain links TRBV9 with TRBJ1-4; D may be TRBD1 (5 bases). The germline gives CDR1 SGDLS, CDR2 YYNGEE. V was cut by 6 bases and J by 5 bases, with 5 bases left in between. The CDR3 sequence is 11 residues long.

A few counts support this clone. This rearrangement joins TRBV6-5 to TRBJ2-7; weak D call: TRBD1 (6 bases). The CDR3 covers 15 residues. Germline V gene data show CDR1 as MNHEY and CDR2 as SVGAGI. The ends were cut back, 6 bases at V and 3 bases at J, with 18 bases in the middle. The CDR3 DNA is TGTGCCAGCAGCCGCTCCCGGACAGACTTCTACGAGCAGTACTTC. This codes for CASSRSRTDFYEQYF.

This clone showed up just a few times. The rearrangement joins TRBV7-3 to TRBJ1-1, with a tentative D call TRBD1 (5 bases). This CDR3 has 15 residues. The germline V gene encodes CDR1 SGHTA and CDR2 FQGTGA. V gave up 2 bases and J gave up 4 bases, with 14 bases separating them. CDR3 sequence: CASSLSPGALTEAFF. For the CDR3, the DNA is TGTGCCAGCAGCTTATCCCCTGGGGCACTCACTGAAGCTTTCTTT.

This chain connects TRBV7-9 to TRBJ1-6, with 8 bases aligning to TRBD1. The CDR3 is made up of 15 amino acids. V trimming: 5 bases; J trimming: 5 bases; junction bases outside the gene matches: 5. Germline CDR1 and CDR2: SEHNR and FQNEAQ (reference sequence). CDR3 region: CASSIGQGDNSPLHF. The CDR3 nucleotides read TGTGCCAGCAGCATCGGACAGGGAGATAATTCACCCCTCCACTTT.

In its sample, this clone was seen a few times. The rearrangement joins TRBV11-2 to TRBJ1-2; D gene uncertain. Trimming pared 0 bases from V and 8 bases from J, leaving 10 bases between. CDR1 and CDR2 from the germline V gene are SGHAT and FQNNGV. This CDR3 region has 13 residues. Written as DNA, the CDR3 is TGTGCCAGCAGCTTAGAAACGGCGGGGGGCTACACCTTC. Encoded protein: CASSLETAGGYTF. Full variable domain (outside the CDR3, taken from reference TRBV11-2 and TRBJ1-2): EAGVAQSPRYKIIEKRQSVAFWCNPISGHATLYWYQQILGQGPKLLIQFQNNGVVDDSQLPKDRFSAERLKGVDSTLKIQPAKLEDSAVYLCASSLETAGGYTFGSGTRLTVV.

The V and J genes are TRBV6-6 and TRBJ1-2; TRBD1 is a possible D gene (5 bases). Per germline, CDR1 MNHNY and CDR2 SVGAGI (reference sequence). V was pared by 4 bases and J by 0 bases, with 12 bases between. This CDR3 has 15 amino acids. The CDR3 loop is CASSSRQTANYGYTF. The CDR3 nucleotides are TGTGCCAGCAGTTCCCGACAGACCGCTAACTATGGCTACACCTTC.

The chain is built from TRBV6-5 and TRBJ1-1; 7 nucleotides align to TRBD1. The junction had 6 bases not matched to a gene; V was cut back by 6 bases and J by 2 bases. From germline, CDR1 is MNHEY and CDR2 SVGAGI. This CDR3 has 14 amino acids. CDR3 nucleotides: TGTGCCAGCAGAAACAGGGGCGGAAACACTGAAGCTTTCTTT. It codes for CASRNRGGNTEAFF.

The rearrangement uses TRBV4-2 and TRBJ2-3; D not certain. The germline gives CDR1 LGHNA, CDR2 YNFKEQ. V lost 1 base and J 0 bases, leaving 11 bases between the germline ends. This CDR3 spans 16 amino acids. The CDR3 spells CASSQVSKTSTDTQYF. The CDR3 DNA reads TGTGCCAGCAGCCAAGTATCGAAAACTAGCACAGATACGCAGTATTTT.

The chain has TRBV27 and TRBJ1-6; no firm D call. Trimming left V 7 bases short and J 5 bases short, with 6 bases between. Germline V gene sequence: CDR1 MNHEY, CDR2 SMNVEV (reference sequence). CDR3 length: 12 amino acids. CDR3 coding DNA: TGTGCCAGCACTAGAAATAATTCACCCCTCCACTTT. Its protein product is CASTRNNSPLHF.

This chain uses TRBV7-3 with TRBJ1-4, with TRBD1 identical over 7 bases. The V gene's germline CDR1 is SGHTA and CDR2 FQGTGA. V dropped 5 bases and J dropped 8; count of bases not matched to a gene: 8. The CDR3 length is 14 residues. This CDR3 is CASSLPRGIEKLFF. As DNA, the CDR3 is TGTGCCAGCAGCCTACCCAGGGGGATCGAAAAACTGTTTTTT.